This T cell receptor (beta chain) was sequenced during a study of T cell repertoires in cytomegalovirus infection. Study as a whole: Public TCR beta signatures were indicative of both CMV infection and a matching HLA type. Overall study findings and caveats: HLA-C-restricted TCR beta clonotypes specific for CMV led the ex vivo response. Pooled public TCR beta family frequency picked out CMV carriers with the relevant HLA.

Per the germline V gene, CDR1 is SGHDN and CDR2 is FVKESK. This CDR3 contains 14 residues. V was shortened by 5 bases and J by 2 bases, with 7 bases between the two germline ends. MiXCR, applied by TCRdb to the reads, yields one record per CDR3 protein. The data contain over 150,000 distinct CDR3 sequences, about a sixth of them seen just once; the ten biggest clones take up 25%. The table lists this clonotype with a few counts. What it binds is not known. The chain uses TRBV14 and TRBJ2-6; D possibly uses TRBD1 or TRBD2 (5 bases each). The sample consisted of CD8+ T cells from PBMCs. The clonotype was recovered from a human donor in good health (CMV status not recorded). Some clones in this sample may be carry-over from other donors' samples. For the CDR3, the DNA is TGTGCCAGCAGCGTGGGGGCTGGGGCCAACGTCCTGACTTTC. Protein product: CASSVGAGANVLTF.